Included here is one TCR beta chain sequence, with context. No antigen is known for it. No base-level quality is on record; no much larger clone is a single base apart. This sample is part of a study of T cell responses to AZD1222 COVID-19 vaccine (dated by TCRdb to the early 2020s). Study-wide context: AZD1222 recipients whose second dose came at about 4 weeks and those whose second dose came at about 12 weeks were combined into one group, since spike-specific TCR depth and breadth did not differ between the two schedules. A total of just over 230 trial participants underwent TCR sequencing, of whom 207 had received two doses of AZD1222 and about 25 had received two doses of the MenACWY control vaccine. Trial participants were enrolled by age into subgroups of 18-55, 56-69 and 70-plus years, and around 150, 29 and 61 TCR-sequenced participants, respectively, were included in these subgroups.

The CDR3 regions of human TCRbeta chains were subjected to immunosequencing. Under the source paper's analysis protocol: Repertoire TCRs were checked for matches against a reference library of SARS-CoV-2-specific TCRs that had been generated using the MIRA antigen-specificity platform. Breadth was defined as the fraction of unique TCRs that were SARS-CoV-2-associated, and depth was defined as the fraction of total T cells that were SARS-CoV-2-associated. Using the MIRA data, each spike-specific TCR was mapped to the spike region that the TCR reacts to and placed in a CD4 or CD8 class. Log10-transformed breadth and depth values were compared by one-way ANOVA with Sidak's multiple comparisons tests. TCRdb limited this immuneACCESS table to in-frame rearrangements with V and J called. A share of clones is missing; checked studies link under half to unresolved V genes, and the rest is unexplained. V and J calls and clone size are copied from that table; D and trimming were computed from the DNA. A total of about 150,000 clones appear in this sample, approximately 88% of them only once. Together, the top ten hold over 3.5% of the sample.

The sample's time point label, in plain terms: baseline before first vaccination. Samples from vaccinated people were obtained from the UK trials COV001 and COV002, which included a single-blind randomized controlled phase 2/3 trial of AZD1222 (ChAdOx1 nCoV-19) in healthy adults. For TCRbeta chain sequencing, PBMC samples were collected from trial participants at day 0 and at day 28 after the second dose. Trimming at the junction amounts to 0 bases on V and 4 bases on J, and the germline ends lie 6 bases apart. CDR1 and CDR2 were assigned from the germline V gene as MNHEY and SVGAGI. The CDR3 spans 13 residues, from the cysteine through the phenylalanine. CDR3 DNA only is kept here, 39 bases in frame from base 1. The investigation overall reported the following: Only five to seven AZD1222 recipients were SARS-CoV-2 seropositive at baseline, limiting conclusions about previously exposed vaccinees. In the small 56-69-year group, the increase in depth fell short of significance, most likely because of low power. Because no samples from the day 14 peak response were available, repertoires could be characterized only after the peak T cell response. CD4 TCRs associated with the vaccine covered the entire spike protein, and the dominant responses were in regions 160-218 and 743-854. Reportedly, close to half of the unique spike-specific TCRs recognized epitopes lying outside the regions that are mutated in the B.1.351 and B.1.1.7 variants. A significant rise in spike-specific TCR breadth and depth was observed after two AZD1222 doses relative to day 0 and relative to MenACWY recipients. Participants were mostly white British and included more females than males, and it was suggested by the authors that clonal diversity may have been underestimated.

The clonotype was recovered from an adult in good health. The chain uses TRBV6-5 and TRBJ1-2, with the D gene uncertain. Material: peripheral blood, obtained on day 0 of AZD1222 vaccination. At the DNA level, the sequence is TGTGCCAGCAGTTACTCGGCTTCCTATGGCTACACCTTC. Its protein reads: CASSYSASYGYTF.